This is a list of T cell receptor beta chains from one sample in a study of blood T cell repertoires in COVID-19. Produced via immunoSEQ multiplex PCR; TCRdb's table is partial and in-frame only. The table has 300,000 to 400,000 clones, roughly 88% seen once. Specimen: PBMCs or T cells enriched from blood (not recorded which). These TCRs come from a woman aged 30 to 39 with acute COVID-19. Both conserved end residues are part of each CDR3. Each record gives: D gene, J gene, clone size, V gene, CDR3 protein, CDR3 DNA. The D gene is left open where the match is weak. A clone size is listed for some rows: how often the clone was seen (once, few, many), or a class if it is expanded.

>.|TRBJ2-7|.|TRBV14
CASSHRTETPYEQYF
TGTGCCAGCAGCCACAGAACAGAGACCCCCTACGAGCAGTACTTC
>TRBD1|TRBJ2-5|.|TRBV2
CASSPWTGQYETQYF
TGTGCCAGCAGTCCTTGGACAGGGCAGTACGAGACCCAGTACTTC
>.|TRBJ2-1|.|TRBV10-2
CASSVPVATTSEQFF
TGCGCCAGCAGTGTTCCCGTGGCTACTACAAGTGAGCAGTTCTTC
>.|TRBJ1-5|.|TRBV27
CASSLNTRTGSNQPQHF
TGTGCCAGCAGTTTGAACACCCGAACAGGATCTAATCAGCCCCAGCATTTT
>TRBD2|TRBJ2-1|.|TRBV7-3
CASSRTSGAYNEQFF
TGTGCCAGCAGCCGAACTAGCGGCGCTTACAATGAGCAGTTCTTC
>TRBD2|TRBJ2-3|.|TRBV7-8
CASSLVAGGFTDTQYF
TGTGCCAGCAGCTTAGTGGCGGGGGGGTTCACAGATACGCAGTATTTT
>.|TRBJ1-5|.|TRBV11-3
CASSLAVRVQPQHF
TGTGCCAGCAGCTTAGCCGTCCGGGTCCAGCCCCAGCATTTT
>.|TRBJ2-5|.|TRBV5-1
CASSLGGPPQETQYF
TGCGCCAGCAGCTTGGGGGGGCCACCCCAAGAGACCCAGTACTTC
>.|TRBJ1-1|.|TRBV12-5
CASGLLAEAFF
TGTGCTAGTGGTTTGCTCGCTGAAGCTTTCTTT
>.|TRBJ2-1|.|TRBV18
CASSPNPSDEQFF
TGTGCCAGCTCACCGAACCCCAGCGATGAGCAGTTCTTC
>.|TRBJ2-3|.|TRBV14
CASSQAPGLRTDTQYF
TGTGCCAGCAGCCAGGCACCTGGACTGCGCACAGATACGCAGTATTTT
>.|TRBJ1-1|.|TRBV6-2/TRBV6-3
CASSYRGGRNTEAFF
TGTGCCAGCAGTTACCGGGGGGGACGGAACACTGAAGCTTTCTTT
>TRBD1|TRBJ2-1|.|TRBV11-2
CASSPGTGMMDEQFF
TGTGCCAGCAGCCCCGGGACAGGGATGATGGATGAGCAGTTCTTC
>.|TRBJ1-4|.|TRBV5-4
CASSFKGVNEKLFF
TGTGCCAGCAGCTTCAAGGGGGTTAATGAAAAACTGTTTTTT
>.|TRBJ2-2|.|TRBV12-5
CASGLVTPQAELFF
TGTGCTAGTGGTTTGGTGACACCTCAGGCGGAGCTGTTTTTT
>TRBD1|TRBJ1-2|.|TRBV4-1
CASSQVDRGNYGYTF
TGCGCCAGCAGCCAAGTAGACAGGGGCAACTATGGCTACACCTTC
>TRBD2|TRBJ2-3|.|TRBV19
CASSAAVAGDYTDTQYF
TGTGCCAGTAGTGCCGCGGTAGCGGGGGACTACACAGATACGCAGTATTTT
>.|TRBJ1-6|.|TRBV27
CASSLLNSPLHF
TGTGCCAGCAGTTTACTTAATTCACCCCTCCACTTT
>.|TRBJ2-3|.|TRBV30
CAWSSKRTKTDTQYF
TGTGCCTGGAGCTCAAAAAGGACTAAGACAGATACGCAGTATTTT
>.|TRBJ2-7|.|TRBV23-1
CASSPKSALEQYF
TGCGCCAGCAGTCCAAAGAGCGCACTGGAGCAGTACTTC
>.|TRBJ2-1|once|TRBV3-1/TRBV3-2
CASSPRPPSGGTYNEQFF
TGTGCCAGCAGCCCACGCCCCCCCTCAGGTGGAACCTACAATGAGCAGTTCTTC
>TRBD2|TRBJ2-1|.|TRBV11-2
CASSLYGTAGGLRNEQFF
TGTGCCAGCAGCCTCTACGGTACAGCGGGGGGCCTGAGAAATGAGCAGTTCTTC
>TRBD1|TRBJ1-2|.|TRBV5-1
CASSLVVGQGGYGYTF
TGCGCCAGCAGCTTGGTCGTGGGACAGGGCGGCTATGGCTACACCTTC
>.|TRBJ2-7|.|TRBV7-2
CASSPYRTPLSYEQYF
TGTGCCAGCAGCCCTTATCGGACACCCTTATCCTACGAGCAGTACTTC
>TRBD1|TRBJ1-5|few|TRBV7-9
CASSLGDRGGNQPQHF
TGTGCCAGCAGCTTAGGAGACAGGGGGGGAAATCAGCCCCAGCATTTT
>TRBD1|TRBJ1-1|.|TRBV2
CASSEVPQTGSQAFF
TGTGCCAGCAGTGAAGTCCCCCAGACAGGGAGTCAGGCTTTCTTT
>.|TRBJ2-3|.|TRBV5-1
CASSQSDSKTDTQYF
TGCGCCAGCAGCCAATCGGACTCCAAAACAGATACGCAGTATTTT
>.|TRBJ1-3|.|TRBV6-2/TRBV6-3
CASSLRGSENTIYF
TGTGCCAGCAGTCTCAGGGGCTCGGAAAACACCATATATTTT
>.|TRBJ1-2|once|TRBV5-5
CASSLMTDLYGYTF
TGTGCCAGCAGCTTGATGACAGACCTCTATGGCTACACCTTC
>TRBD1|TRBJ2-1|.|TRBV19
CASSKSVTGGGISLNEQFF
TGTGCCAGTAGTAAATCCGTGACAGGGGGCGGAATCTCGCTAAATGAGCAGTTCTTC
>.|TRBJ1-6|.|TRBV2
CASSVDSTRSPLHF
TGTGCCAGCAGCGTCGACAGTACTCGTTCACCCCTCCACTTT
>.|TRBJ1-5|.|TRBV2
CASTGVVSNQPQHF
TGTGCCAGCACAGGCGTGGTTAGCAATCAGCCCCAGCATTTT
>.|TRBJ2-7|.|TRBV3-1/TRBV3-2
CASSQEGSGYPYEQYF
TGTGCCAGCAGCCAAGAAGGGTCGGGGTACCCCTACGAGCAGTACTTC
>.|TRBJ1-6|.|TRBV4-3
CASSPYPVSKGKSYNSPLHF
TGCGCCAGCAGCCCGTACCCGGTATCGAAGGGGAAGTCCTATAATTCACCCCTCCACTTT
>.|TRBJ2-7|.|TRBV6-5
CASRTGYEQYF
TGTGCCAGCAGGACAGGCTACGAGCAGTACTTC
>.|TRBJ2-1|.|TRBV13
CASSVTVNEQFF
TGTGCCAGCAGCGTGACAGTCAATGAGCAGTTCTTC
>.|TRBJ1-2|.|TRBV6-5
CASTEGVSNYGYTF
TGTGCCAGCACCGAGGGGGTATCGAACTATGGCTACACCTTC
>.|TRBJ1-6|.|TRBV27
CASKDLGAYNSPLHF
TGTGCCAGCAAGGACCTGGGGGCTTATAATTCACCCCTCCACTTT
>TRBD1|TRBJ1-3|once|TRBV4-2
CASSQQDRGQIPSGNTIYF
TGTGCCAGCAGCCAACAGGACAGGGGCCAAATCCCCTCTGGAAACACCATATATTTT
>.|TRBJ2-2|.|TRBV3-1/TRBV3-2
CASSHRSGGNTGELFF
TGTGCCAGCAGCCACCGGTCCGGGGGAAACACCGGGGAGCTGTTTTTT
>.|TRBJ2-5|.|TRBV3-1/TRBV3-2
CASSLRTIQETQYF
TGTGCCAGCAGCCTTAGGACAATCCAAGAGACCCAGTACTTC
>TRBD2|TRBJ2-1|.|TRBV19
CASRGLAGGPRYNEQFF
TGTGCCAGTAGGGGACTAGCGGGGGGGCCCAGATACAATGAGCAGTTCTTC
>TRBD2|TRBJ2-2|.|TRBV7-3
CASSFRGDTGELFF
TGTGCCAGCAGCTTCCGGGGGGACACCGGGGAGCTGTTTTTT
>TRBD1|TRBJ1-4|.|TRBV25-1
CASKEGANEKLFF
TGTGCCAGCAAAGAGGGGGCAAATGAAAAACTGTTTTTT
>.|TRBJ1-5|.|TRBV2
CASSRQANQPQHF
TGTGCCAGCAGTCGACAGGCCAATCAGCCCCAGCATTTT
>TRBD1|TRBJ1-2|.|TRBV19
CASRFRQGMGFTYGYTF
TGTGCCAGTAGATTTCGACAGGGCATGGGATTTACCTATGGCTACACCTTC
>TRBD1|TRBJ1-4|.|TRBV18
CASSPLQGADEKLFF
TGTGCCAGCTCACCTTTACAGGGGGCGGATGAAAAACTGTTTTTT
>TRBD2|TRBJ2-3|.|TRBV7-2
CASSPGGNADTQYF
TGTGCCAGCAGCCCCGGGGGGAACGCGGATACGCAGTATTTT
>.|TRBJ1-5|.|TRBV7-9
CATHSGQRDANQPQHF
TGTGCCACCCACTCAGGCCAGAGGGATGCCAATCAGCCCCAGCATTTT
>.|TRBJ1-2|.|TRBV7-9
CASSLNREYYGYTF
TGTGCCAGCAGCTTAAACAGGGAGTATTATGGCTACACCTTC
>TRBD2|TRBJ2-5|.|TRBV11-1
CASSLGSGGTQETQYF
TGTGCCAGCAGCTTGGGTAGCGGGGGGACCCAAGAGACCCAGTACTTC
>.|TRBJ2-3|.|TRBV5-6
CASNQLDRSADTQYF
TGTGCCAGCAACCAACTAGACAGGTCGGCAGATACGCAGTATTTT
>TRBD2|TRBJ2-2|few|TRBV19
CASSISGGLNTGELFF
TGTGCCAGTAGTATTAGCGGGGGCCTGAACACCGGGGAGCTGTTTTTT
>.|TRBJ1-4|once|TRBV5-4
CASSPTLMWRFF
TGTGCCAGCAGCCCTACCTTAATGTGGAGGTTTTTT
>TRBD2|TRBJ2-1|.|TRBV11-2
CASSLASGGAEQFF
TGTGCCAGCAGCTTAGCTAGCGGGGGGGCTGAGCAGTTCTTC
>TRBD1|TRBJ1-5|.|TRBV19
CASSMVPWDRGRGSNQPQHF
TGTGCCAGTAGTATGGTGCCCTGGGACAGGGGGCGCGGTAGCAATCAGCCCCAGCATTTT
>TRBD2|TRBJ2-3|.|TRBV7-3
CASSLTATSGATTDTQYF
TGTGCCAGCAGCTTAACAGCGACTAGCGGGGCTACCACAGATACGCAGTATTTT
>TRBD2|TRBJ2-5|.|TRBV10-3
CAISGQAGGEETQYF
TGTGCCATCAGTGGGCAAGCGGGGGGTGAAGAGACCCAGTACTTC
>.|TRBJ1-4|.|TRBV19
CATVSGVIRDEKLFF
TGTGCCACCGTCTCAGGGGTAATCAGGGATGAAAAACTGTTTTTT